These 2 T cell receptor beta chains came from one sample sequenced in a study of T cell responses to AZD1222 COVID-19 vaccine. Profiled with immunoSEQ multiplex PCR; TCRdb holds only in-frame clones, not every one. This sample carries some 150,000 clones, about 92% of them seen once, and the ten largest clones take 3% to 4%. The specimen was peripheral blood, collected 28 days after the second AZD1222 dose. All receptors come from an adult who received the AZD1222 COVID-19 vaccine.

V and J are TRBV28 and TRBJ2-7, with 9 bases aligning to TRBD2. The germline V gene encodes CDR1 MDHEN and CDR2 SYDVKM. CDR3 size: 16 residues. Trimming took 3 bases from V and 6 from J; bases not matched to a gene: 12. The chain's CDR3 is CASSLSASGMFTEQYF. CDR3 nucleotide sequence: TGTGCCAGCAGTTTGTCGGCTAGCGGGATGTTTACCGAGCAGTACTTC.

The chain employs TRBV5-4 and TRBJ1-2; no clear D. With 0 bases removed from V and 8 bases from J, the gap between germline ends came to 11 bases. The germline V gene has CDR1 SGHNT and CDR2 YYREEE (reference sequence). The CDR3 length is 13 residues. CDR3 nucleotides: TGTGCCAGCAGCTTGGTCGGGGTAAGGGGCTACACCTTC. It codes for CASSLVGVRGYTF.